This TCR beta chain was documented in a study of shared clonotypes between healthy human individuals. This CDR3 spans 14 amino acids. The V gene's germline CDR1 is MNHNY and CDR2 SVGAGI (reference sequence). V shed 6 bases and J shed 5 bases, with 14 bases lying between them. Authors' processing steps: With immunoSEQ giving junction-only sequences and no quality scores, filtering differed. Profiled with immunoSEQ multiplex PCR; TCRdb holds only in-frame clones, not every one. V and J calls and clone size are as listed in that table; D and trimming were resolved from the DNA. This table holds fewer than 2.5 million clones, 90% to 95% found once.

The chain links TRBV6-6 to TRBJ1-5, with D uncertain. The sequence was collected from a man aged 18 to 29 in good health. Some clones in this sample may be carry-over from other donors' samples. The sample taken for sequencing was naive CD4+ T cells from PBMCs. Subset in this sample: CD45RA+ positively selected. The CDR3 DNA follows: TGTGCCAGCAGACCCGGAGGGCCCGATCAGCCCCAGCATTTT. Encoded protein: CASRPGGPDQPQHF.